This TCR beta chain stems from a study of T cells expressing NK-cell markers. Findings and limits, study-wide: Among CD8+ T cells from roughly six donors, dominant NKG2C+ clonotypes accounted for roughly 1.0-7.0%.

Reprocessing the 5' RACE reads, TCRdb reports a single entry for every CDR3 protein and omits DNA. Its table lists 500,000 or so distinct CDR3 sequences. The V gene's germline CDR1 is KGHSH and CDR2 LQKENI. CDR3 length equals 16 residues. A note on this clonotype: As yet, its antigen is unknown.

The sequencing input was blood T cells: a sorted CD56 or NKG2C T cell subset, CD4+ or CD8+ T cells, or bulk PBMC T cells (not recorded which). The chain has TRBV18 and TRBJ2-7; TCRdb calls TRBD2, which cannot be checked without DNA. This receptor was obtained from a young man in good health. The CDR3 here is CASSTTGSGMSYEQYF.